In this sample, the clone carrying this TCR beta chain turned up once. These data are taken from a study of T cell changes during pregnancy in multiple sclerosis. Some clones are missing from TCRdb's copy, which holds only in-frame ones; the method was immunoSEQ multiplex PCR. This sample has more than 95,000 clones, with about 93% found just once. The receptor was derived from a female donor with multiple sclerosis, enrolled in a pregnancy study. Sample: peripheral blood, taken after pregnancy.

The CDR3 loop reads CASSLHKREGTYEQYF. Written as DNA, the CDR3 is TGTGCCAGCAGCTTACACAAGCGGGAGGGGACCTACGAGCAGTACTTC. The chain carries TRBV7-9 and TRBJ2-7, with 10 bases aligning to TRBD2. CDR3 length: 16 residues. Germline CDR1 is SEHNR and CDR2 is FQNEAQ (reference sequence). V gave up 2 bases and J gave up 2 bases; unmatched junction bases: 6.